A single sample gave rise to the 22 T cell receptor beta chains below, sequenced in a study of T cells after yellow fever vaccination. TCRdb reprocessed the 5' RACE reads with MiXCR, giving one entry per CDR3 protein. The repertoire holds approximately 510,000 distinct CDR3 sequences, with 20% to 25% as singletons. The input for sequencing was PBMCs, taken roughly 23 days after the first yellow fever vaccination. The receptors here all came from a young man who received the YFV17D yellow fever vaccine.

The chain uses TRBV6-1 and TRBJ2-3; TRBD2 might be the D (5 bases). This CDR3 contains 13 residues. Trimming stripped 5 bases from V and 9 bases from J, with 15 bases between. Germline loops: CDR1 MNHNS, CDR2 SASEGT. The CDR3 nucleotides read TGTGCCAGCAGTCGGACTCACGGTTGGACGCAGTATTTT. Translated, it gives CASSRTHGWTQYF.

The CDR3 sequence is CASSQGQAVSGYTF. The DNA for the CDR3 is TGTGCCAGCAGCCAGGGACAAGCGGTTTCTGGCTACACCTTC. V gene TRBV6-2 or TRBV6-3 combines with J gene TRBJ1-2, with a possible D match to TRBD1 (6 bases). The CDR3 covers 14 residues. Trimming left V 6 bases short and J 7 bases short, with 18 bases between. CDR1 and CDR2 from the germline V gene are MNHEY and SVGEGT.

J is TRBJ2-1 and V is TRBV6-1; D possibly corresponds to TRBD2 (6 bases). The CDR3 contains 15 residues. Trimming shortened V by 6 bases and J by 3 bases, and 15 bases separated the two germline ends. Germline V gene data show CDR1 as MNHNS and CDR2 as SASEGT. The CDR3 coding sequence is TGTGCCAGCAGCGCCGGGAGCCGACTCTACAATGAGCAGTTCTTC. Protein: CASSAGSRLYNEQFF.

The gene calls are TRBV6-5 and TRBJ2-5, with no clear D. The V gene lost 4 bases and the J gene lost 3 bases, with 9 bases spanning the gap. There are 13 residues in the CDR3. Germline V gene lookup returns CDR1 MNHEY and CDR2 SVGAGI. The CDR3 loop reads CASSFEGKETQYF. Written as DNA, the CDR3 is TGTGCCAGCAGTTTCGAAGGGAAAGAGACCCAGTACTTC.

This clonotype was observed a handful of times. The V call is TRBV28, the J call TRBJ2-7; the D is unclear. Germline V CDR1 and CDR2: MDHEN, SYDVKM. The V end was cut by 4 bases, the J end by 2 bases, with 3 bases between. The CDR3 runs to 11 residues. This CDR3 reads CASSSTYEQYV. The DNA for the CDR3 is TGTGCCAGCAGTTCTACCTACGAGCAGTACGTC.

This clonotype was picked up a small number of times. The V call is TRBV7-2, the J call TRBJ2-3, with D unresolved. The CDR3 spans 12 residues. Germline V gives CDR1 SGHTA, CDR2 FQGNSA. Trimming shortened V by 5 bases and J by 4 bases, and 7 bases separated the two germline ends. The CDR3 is CASSPNPDTQYF. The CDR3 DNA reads TGTGCCAGCAGCCCGAACCCAGATACGCAGTATTTT.

This CDR3 reads CASSPRPNTGELFF. CDR3 in DNA: TGTGCCAGCAGCCCGAGGCCGAACACCGGGGAGCTGTTTTTT. V and J are TRBV7-7 and TRBJ2-2, with D hard to call. The ends were cut back, 5 bases at V and 0 bases at J, with 7 bases in the middle. The germline CDR1 and CDR2 sequences are SSHAT and FNYEAQ (reference sequence). The CDR3 length is 14 residues.

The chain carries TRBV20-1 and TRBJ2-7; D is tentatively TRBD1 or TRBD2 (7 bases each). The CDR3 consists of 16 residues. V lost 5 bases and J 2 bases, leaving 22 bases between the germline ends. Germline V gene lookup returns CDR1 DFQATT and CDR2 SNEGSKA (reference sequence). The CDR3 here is CSAAGLGQGGAYEQYF. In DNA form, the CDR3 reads TGCAGTGCTGCCGGTTTAGGGCAGGGGGGGGCCTACGAGCAGTACTTC.

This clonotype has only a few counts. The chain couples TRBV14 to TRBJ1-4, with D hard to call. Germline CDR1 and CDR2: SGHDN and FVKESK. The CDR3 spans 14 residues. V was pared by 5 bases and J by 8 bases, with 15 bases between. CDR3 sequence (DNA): TGTGCCAGCAGCAATCACGGGCAGTCAGAAAAACTGTTTTTT. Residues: CASSNHGQSEKLFF.

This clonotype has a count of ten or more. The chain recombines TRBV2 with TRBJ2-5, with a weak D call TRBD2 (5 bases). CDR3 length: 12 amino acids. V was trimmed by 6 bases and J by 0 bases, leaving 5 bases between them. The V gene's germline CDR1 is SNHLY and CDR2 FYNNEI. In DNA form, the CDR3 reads TGTGCCAGCAGGGGAGACCAAGAGACCCAGTACTTC. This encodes CASRGDQETQYF. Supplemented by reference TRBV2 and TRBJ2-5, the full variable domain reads EPEVTQTPSHQVTQMGQEVILRCVPISNHLYFYWYRQILGQKVEFLVSFYNNEISEKSEIFDDQFSVERPDGSNFTLKIRSTKLEDSAMYFCASRGDQETQYFGPGTRLLVL.

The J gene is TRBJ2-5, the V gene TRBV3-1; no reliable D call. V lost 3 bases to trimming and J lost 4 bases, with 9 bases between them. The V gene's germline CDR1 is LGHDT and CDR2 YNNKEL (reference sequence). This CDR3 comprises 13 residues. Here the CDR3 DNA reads TGTGCCAGCAGCCACCCTCCGGTAGAGACCCAGTACTTC. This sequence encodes CASSHPPVETQYF.

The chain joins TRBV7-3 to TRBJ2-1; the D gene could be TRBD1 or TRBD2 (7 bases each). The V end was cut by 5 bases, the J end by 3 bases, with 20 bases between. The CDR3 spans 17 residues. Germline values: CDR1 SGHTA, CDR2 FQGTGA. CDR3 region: CASSPGGGGGSYNEQFF. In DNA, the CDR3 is TGTGCCAGCAGCCCAGGGGGGGGCGGCGGTAGCTACAATGAGCAGTTCTTC.

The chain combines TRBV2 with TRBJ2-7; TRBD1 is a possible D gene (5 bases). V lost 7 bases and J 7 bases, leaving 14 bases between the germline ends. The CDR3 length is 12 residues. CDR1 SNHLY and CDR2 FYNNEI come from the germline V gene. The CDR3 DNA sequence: TGTGCCAGCAATCCGGACCGACAGGAGCAGTACGTC. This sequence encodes CASNPDRQEQYV.

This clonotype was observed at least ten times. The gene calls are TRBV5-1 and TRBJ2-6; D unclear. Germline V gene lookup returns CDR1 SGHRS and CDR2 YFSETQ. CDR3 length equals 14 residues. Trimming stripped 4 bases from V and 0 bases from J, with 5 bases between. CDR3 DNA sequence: TGCGCCAGCAGCGAGAGCTCTGGGGCCAACGTCCTGACTTTC. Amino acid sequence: CASSESSGANVLTF. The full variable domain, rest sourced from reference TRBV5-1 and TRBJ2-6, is KAGVTQTPRYLIKTRGQQVTLSCSPISGHRSVSWYQQTPGQGLQFLFEYFSETQRNKGNFPGRFSGRQFSNSRSEMNVSTLELGDSALYLCASSESSGANVLTFGAGSRLTVL.

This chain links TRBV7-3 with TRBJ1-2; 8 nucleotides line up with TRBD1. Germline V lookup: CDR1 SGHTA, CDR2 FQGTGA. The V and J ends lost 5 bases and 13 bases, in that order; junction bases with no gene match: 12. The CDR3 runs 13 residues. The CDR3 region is CASSALGQGEITF. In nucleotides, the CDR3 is TGTGCCAGCAGCGCATTAGGACAGGGAGAAATCACCTTC.

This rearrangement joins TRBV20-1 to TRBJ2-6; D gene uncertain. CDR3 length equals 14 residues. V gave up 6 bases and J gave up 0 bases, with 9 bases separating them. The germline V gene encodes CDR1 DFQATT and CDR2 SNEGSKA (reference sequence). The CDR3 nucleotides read TGCAGTGCCACCCCCCACTCTGGGGCCAACGTCCTGACTTTC. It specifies CSATPHSGANVLTF.

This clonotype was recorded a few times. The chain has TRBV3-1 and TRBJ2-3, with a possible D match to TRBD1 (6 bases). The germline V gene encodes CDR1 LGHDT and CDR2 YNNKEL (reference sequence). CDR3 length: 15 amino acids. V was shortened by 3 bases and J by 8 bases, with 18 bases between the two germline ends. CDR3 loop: CASSQGTTLTGTQYF. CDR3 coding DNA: TGTGCCAGCAGCCAGGGGACAACCCTCACGGGTACGCAGTATTTT.

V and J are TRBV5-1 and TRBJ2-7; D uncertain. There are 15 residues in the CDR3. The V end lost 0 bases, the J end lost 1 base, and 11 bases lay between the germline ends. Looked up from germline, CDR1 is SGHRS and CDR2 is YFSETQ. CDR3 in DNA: TGCGCCAGCAGCTTGGGTCTTCGGTCGTCCTACGAGCAGTACTTC. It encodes CASSLGLRSSYEQYF.

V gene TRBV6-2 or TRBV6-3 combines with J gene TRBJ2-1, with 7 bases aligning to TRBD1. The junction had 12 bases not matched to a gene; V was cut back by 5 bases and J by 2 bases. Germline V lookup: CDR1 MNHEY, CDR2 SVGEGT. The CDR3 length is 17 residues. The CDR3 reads CASSKIKTGAAYNEQFF. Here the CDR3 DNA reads TGTGCCAGCAGTAAGATCAAAACAGGGGCCGCCTACAATGAGCAGTTCTTC.

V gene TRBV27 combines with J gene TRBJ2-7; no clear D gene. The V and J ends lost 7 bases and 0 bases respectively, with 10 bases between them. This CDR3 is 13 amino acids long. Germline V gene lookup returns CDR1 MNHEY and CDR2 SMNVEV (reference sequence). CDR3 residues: CASTPGLSYEQYV. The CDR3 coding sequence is TGTGCCAGCACCCCGGGCCTCTCCTACGAGCAGTACGTC.

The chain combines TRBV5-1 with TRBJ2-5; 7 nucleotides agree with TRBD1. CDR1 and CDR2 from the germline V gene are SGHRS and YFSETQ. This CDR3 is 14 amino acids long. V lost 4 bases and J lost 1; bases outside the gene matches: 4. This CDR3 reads CASSATGAQETQYF. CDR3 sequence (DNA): TGCGCCAGCAGCGCTACAGGGGCCCAAGAGACCCAGTACTTC.

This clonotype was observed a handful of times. The CDR3 protein is CASSFNRDRRQETQYF. Here the CDR3 DNA reads TGTGCCAGCAGCTTTAACCGGGATCGAAGGCAAGAGACCCAGTACTTC. V is TRBV7-9 and J is TRBJ2-5, with D perhaps TRBD2 (5 bases). CDR3 length: 16 amino acids. Trimming removed 3 bases from V and 2 bases from J, with 16 bases in between. CDR1 is SEHNR and CDR2 is FQNEAQ in the germline V gene (reference sequence).